This T cell receptor (beta chain) stems from a study of cytomegalovirus exposure and HLA in healthy donors. Study information: A data release that came early held around 85 million unique TCRs from HLA-typed donors. The Caucasian-associated ancestry cluster held over 65% of under 450 genotyped donors. Study outcomes and limitations: When a later analysis compared HLA-associated TCR beta chains with equally common others, the HLA-associated chains turned out to be more clonally expanded and to have lower generation probabilities.

The CDR3 is made up of 14 amino acids. V was clipped by 5 bases and J by 7 bases, with 17 bases between them. The germline CDR1 and CDR2 sequences are SGHTA and FQGTGA. PCR involved 60 Vbeta and 13 Jbeta primers. Sequencing used immunoSEQ multiplex PCR; TCRdb keeps in-frame clones, though not all of them. The sample consists of under 150,000 clones, roughly 60% of them appearing once. This clone was seen only a few times. The target antigen is unknown. The J gene is TRBJ1-1, the V gene TRBV7-3, with D perhaps matching TRBD1 (6 bases). The sequenced material came from PBMCs. The receptor's source is a man aged 40-50 years in good health and CMV-seropositive. The CDR3 coding sequence is TGTGCCAGCAGCATGAATACAGGGTATGGTGAAGCTTTCTTT. This codes for CASSMNTGYGEAFF.